These T cell receptor beta chains were read from a single sample in a study of cytomegalovirus exposure and HLA in healthy donors. TCRdb's copy holds only in-frame clones and misses some; the assay was immunoSEQ multiplex PCR. Found here are about 110,000 clones, approximately 90% of them singletons; the top ten hold 1.9%. Sequences were obtained from PBMCs. Receptors originate from a woman between 18 and 29 years old in good health and CMV-seronegative. Each CDR3 is given with its conserved first and last residue. Fields, in order: V gene, D gene, J gene, clone size, CDR3 protein, CDR3 DNA. D genes are given only for firm matches. Clone size is given for some rows only: seen once, a few or many times, or a class if the clone is expanded.

TRBV7-3	TRBD1	TRBJ2-1	NA	CASSSGQEYEQFF	TGTGCCAGCAGCTCCGGACAGGAATATGAGCAGTTCTTC
TRBV6-5	TRBD1	TRBJ2-2	NA	CASSRTGGFTGELFF	TGTGCCAGCAGTCGGACAGGGGGCTTCACCGGGGAGCTGTTTTTT
TRBV10-3	NA	TRBJ2-7	NA	CAIATLGEADYEQYF	TGTGCCATCGCTACGCTGGGGGAGGCTGACTACGAGCAGTACTTC
TRBV28	TRBD1	TRBJ2-5	NA	CASNWDRGEETQYF	TGTGCCAGCAACTGGGACAGGGGAGAAGAGACCCAGTACTTC
TRBV28	TRBD1	TRBJ1-3	NA	CASSTGDGNTIYF	TGTGCCAGCAGTACAGGGGATGGAAACACCATATATTTT
TRBV7-2	NA	TRBJ2-7	once	CASSRPGTSSYEQYF	TGTGCCAGCAGCCGACCTGGGACAAGCTCCTACGAGCAGTACTTC
TRBV7-8	TRBD2	TRBJ2-7	NA	CASSQAGGPNEQYF	TGTGCCAGCAGCCAAGCGGGAGGGCCTAACGAGCAGTACTTC
TRBV4-1	NA	TRBJ2-5	NA	CASSQDQAYQETQYF	TGCGCCAGCAGCCAAGACCAGGCCTACCAAGAGACCCAGTACTTC
TRBV28	NA	TRBJ1-3	NA	CASSLTDSSGNTIYF	TGTGCCAGCAGTCTTACGGACAGCAGCGGAAACACCATATATTTT
TRBV2	NA	TRBJ2-3	NA	CASSDGLASDTQYF	TGTGCCAGCAGTGATGGATTAGCTTCAGATACGCAGTATTTT
TRBV10-1	TRBD1	TRBJ1-3	NA	CAIWDRGNTIYF	TGCGCCATCTGGGACAGGGGAAACACCATATATTTT
TRBV5-1	NA	TRBJ2-5	NA	CASSLAQETQYF	TGCGCCAGCAGCTTGGCTCAAGAGACCCAGTACTTC
TRBV6-1	TRBD1	TRBJ1-5	NA	CASSVKGQGYQPQHF	TGTGCCAGCAGTGTCAAGGGACAGGGCTATCAGCCCCAGCATTTT
TRBV5-1	NA	TRBJ1-2	NA	CASRSYVGGVQGYTF	TGCGCCAGCAGGTCTTACGTGGGGGGAGTTCAAGGCTACACCTTC
TRBV29-1	TRBD1	TRBJ1-2	few	CSARDRASGGYTF	TGCAGCGCCCGGGACAGGGCTTCGGGGGGCTACACCTTC
TRBV13	TRBD1	TRBJ2-1	NA	CASADRIFNEQFF	TGTGCCAGCGCGGACAGGATTTTCAATGAGCAGTTCTTC
TRBV4-2	NA	TRBJ1-1	NA	CASTIRDSNTEAFF	TGTGCCAGCACGATCAGGGACTCGAACACTGAAGCTTTCTTT
TRBV11-2	NA	TRBJ2-1	NA	CASSLAGRGGPEFF	TGTGCCAGCAGTCTAGCTGGTAGGGGGGGCCCTGAGTTCTTC
TRBV27	TRBD2	TRBJ2-3	NA	CASSLRLAGADTQYF	TGTGCCAGCAGTTTGCGACTAGCGGGGGCAGATACGCAGTATTTT
TRBV28	NA	TRBJ2-1	NA	CASSTVREQFF	TGTGCCAGCAGCACCGTCAGGGAGCAGTTCTTC
TRBV7-8	NA	TRBJ2-3	NA	CASSSPETGLPDTQYF	TGTGCCAGCAGCTCCCCCGAGACGGGATTGCCAGATACGCAGTATTTT
TRBV11-2	NA	TRBJ2-3	NA	CASSSRADTQYF	TGTGCCAGCAGCTCTCGGGCAGATACGCAGTATTTT
TRBV27	NA	TRBJ2-5	few	CASSPPPGEQETQYF	TGTGCCAGCAGTCCCCCGCCGGGGGAACAAGAGACCCAGTACTTC
TRBV6-5	TRBD2	TRBJ2-3	NA	CASSLAGISTDTQYF	TGTGCCAGCAGTTTAGCGGGGATTAGCACAGATACGCAGTATTTT
TRBV28	NA	TRBJ1-2	NA	CASSSGQDYGYTF	TGTGCCAGCAGTTCAGGGCAGGACTATGGCTACACCTTC
TRBV7-6	TRBD1	TRBJ2-5	NA	CASSSRDRESQETQYF	TGTGCCAGCAGCTCCCGGGACAGGGAGTCTCAGGAGACCCAGTACTTC
TRBV12-5	TRBD2	TRBJ2-4	NA	CASGSGRVAGGTKNIQYF	TGTGCTAGTGGATCCGGGAGGGTAGCGGGGGGAACCAAAAACATTCAGTACTTC
TRBV19	TRBD1	TRBJ1-4	NA	CASSPRGRNNEKLFF	TGTGCCAGTAGTCCAAGGGGGCGCAACAATGAAAAACTGTTTTTT
TRBV18	NA	TRBJ2-2	NA	CASSPPAGKTTGELFF	TGTGCCAGCTCACCACCTGCAGGGAAGACCACCGGGGAGCTGTTTTTT
TRBV11-2	NA	TRBJ2-1	NA	CASSLGAGVNEQFF	TGTGCCAGCAGCTTAGGAGCCGGGGTCAATGAGCAGTTCTTC
TRBV5-1	TRBD2	TRBJ2-3	NA	CASSLRPLAGADTDTQYF	TGCGCCAGCAGCTTGCGGCCCCTAGCGGGGGCCGACACAGATACGCAGTATTTT
TRBV18	TRBD2	TRBJ2-7	NA	CASSPRLAASYEQYF	TGTGCCAGCTCACCAAGGCTAGCGGCCTCCTACGAGCAGTACTTC
TRBV6-6	TRBD1	TRBJ2-7	NA	CATRQGGISEQYF	TGTGCCACCAGACAGGGGGGGATTAGCGAGCAGTACTTC